The clone carrying this TCR beta chain was observed a handful of times. In TCRdb, the RT-PCR reads were re-called with MiXCR into one record per CDR3 protein. The table includes about 500,000 distinct CDR3 sequences, around 13% detected once. The sample belongs to a study of response to subunit inactivated influenza vaccine. CDR1 is SGHVS and CDR2 is FNYEAQ in the germline V gene. V was shortened by 5 bases and J by 5 bases, with 10 bases between the two germline ends. The CDR3 is 12 amino acids. This sequence joins TRBV7-6 and TRBJ2-7; D remains unclear. The source material was PBMCs from blood, sampled more than 35 days after vaccination. This sequence was found in a man aged 45-65 years who received an inactivated influenza vaccine. This CDR3 is CASSDFRDEQYF. The CDR3, as DNA: TGTGCCAGCAGCGACTTTCGGGACGAGCAGTACTTC.